This TCR beta chain is from a study of OX40 agonist ivuxolimab in advanced cancers. Clones were read by immunoSEQ multiplex PCR, and TCRdb kept only the in-frame ones, dropping some. The repertoire has 80,000 or so clones, approximately 85% of them found once; the top ten carry under 2.5%. Blood draws occurred at baseline, cycle 4 day 1, and cycle 7 day 1. Germline CDR1 and CDR2: MRHNA and SNTAGT. This CDR3 comprises 14 residues. V was shortened by 6 bases and J by 4 bases, with 12 bases between the two germline ends. Sequenced here: CD4+ or CD8+ T cells sorted from blood, sampled in a trial of the OX40 agonist ivuxolimab. The TCR originated in an adult with an advanced solid tumor such as melanoma, head and neck, liver or kidney cancer. The chain links TRBV6-4 to TRBJ2-2; a weak D match, TRBD2 (7 bases). The CDR3 protein is CASRRGGGTGELFF. DNA for the CDR3: TGTGCCAGCAGGAGGGGGGGCGGCACCGGGGAGCTGTTTTTT.